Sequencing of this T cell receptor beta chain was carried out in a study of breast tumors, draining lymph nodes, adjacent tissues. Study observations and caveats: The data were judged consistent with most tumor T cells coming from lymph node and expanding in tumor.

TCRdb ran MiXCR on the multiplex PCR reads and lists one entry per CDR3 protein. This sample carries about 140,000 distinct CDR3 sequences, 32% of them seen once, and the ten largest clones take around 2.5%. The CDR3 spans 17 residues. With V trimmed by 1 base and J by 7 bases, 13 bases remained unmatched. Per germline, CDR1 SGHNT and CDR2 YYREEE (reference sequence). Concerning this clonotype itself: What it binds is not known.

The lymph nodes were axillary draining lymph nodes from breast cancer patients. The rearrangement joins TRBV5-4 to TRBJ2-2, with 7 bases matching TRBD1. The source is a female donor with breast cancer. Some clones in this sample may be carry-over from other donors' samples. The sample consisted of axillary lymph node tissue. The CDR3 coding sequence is TGTGCCAGCAGCTTGCCAGGGACCGGGACAGAAAACGGGGAGCTGTTTTTT. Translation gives CASSLPGTGTENGELFF.